These 25 T cell receptor beta chains came from one sample sequenced in a study of beta chain features in type 1 diabetes. Expressed TCRB transcripts were sequenced because the isolated RNA had all been reverse transcribed beforehand. TCRdb's table, derived via immunoSEQ multiplex PCR, lists solely in-frame clones and lacks some. The sample includes around 250,000 clones, 13% to 15% of them seen just once. Sequencing input: naive CD4+ T cells from blood. These receptors came from a woman in her forties in good health.

In its sample, this clone was seen a few times. One end of the junction does not line up with germline, which may come from a read error. This sequence joins TRBV20-1 and TRBJ1-2; D might be TRBD1 (5 bases). This CDR3 is built from 11 residues. Per germline, CDR1 DFQATT and CDR2 SNEGSKA (reference sequence). The CDR3 region is CSATKPAGTSF. The CDR3 DNA reads TGCAGTGCTACGAAACCCGCAGGGACTTCGTTC.

The chain recombines TRBV29-1 with TRBJ1-2, with D hard to call. Germline CDR1 reads SQVTM; CDR2 reads ANQGSEA. Deletions cut 4 bases from V and 6 bases from J, with 6 bases between. This CDR3 spans 10 amino acids. The CDR3 sequence is CSVGLNGYTF. CDR3 nucleotides: TGCAGCGTTGGGCTTAATGGCTACACCTTC.

The chain joins TRBV9 to TRBJ2-5, with TRBD1 identical over 8 bases. The CDR3 extends over 14 amino acids. V dropped 4 bases and J dropped 5; count of bases not matched to a gene: 7. Germline V gene lookup returns CDR1 SGDLS and CDR2 YYNGEE. CDR3 sequence reads: CASSHDRGRETQYF. CDR3 DNA: TGTGCCAGCAGCCACGACAGGGGACGGGAGACCCAGTACTTC. The full variable domain, completed using reference TRBV9 and TRBJ2-5, is DSGVTQTPKHLITATGQRVTLRCSPRSGDLSVYWYQQSLDQGLQFLIQYYNGEERAKGNILERFSAQQFPDLHSELNLSSLELGDSALYFCASSHDRGRETQYFGPGTRLLVL.

CDR3 in amino acids: CASSGARELQYEQYF. The CDR3 DNA sequence: TGCGCCAGCAGTGGTGCCCGGGAACTACAATACGAGCAGTACTTC. V usage is TRBV10-2 and J usage is TRBJ2-7; possible D gene TRBD2, 5 bases. V was shortened by 4 bases and J by 4 bases, with 17 bases between the two germline ends. Per the germline V gene, CDR1 is WSHSY and CDR2 is SAAADI. This CDR3 comprises 15 residues.

Only a few counts were recorded for this clone. The chain has TRBV15 and TRBJ1-5, with TRBD1 matching over 8 bases. Germline V gene sequence: CDR1 LNHNV, CDR2 YYDKDF (reference sequence). This CDR3 is built from 15 residues. V shed 0 bases, J shed 7 bases, and the junction held 5 bases outside the gene matches. The CDR3 region is CATSRDGQGNQPQHF. CDR3 DNA: TGTGCCACCAGCAGAGATGGACAGGGAAACCAGCCCCAGCATTTT.

This clone was seen a handful of times. The chain employs TRBV10-3 and TRBJ2-5; D is uncertain. The ends were cut back, 2 bases at V and 1 base at J, with 8 bases in the middle. The CDR3 runs to 14 residues. Germline CDR1 and CDR2: ENHRY and SYGVKD. CDR3 region: CAISERSPQETQYF. CDR3 bases: TGTGCCATCAGTGAGCGCAGTCCCCAAGAGACCCAGTACTTC.

Only a few counts were recorded for this clone. The J gene is TRBJ2-7, the V gene TRBV6-5, with D possibly TRBD1 on 5 matching bases. Germline lookup yields CDR1 MNHEY and CDR2 SVGAGI. V was trimmed by 6 bases and J by 5 bases, leaving 17 bases between them. This CDR3 contains 14 residues. CDR3 amino acids: CASSLQGSGHEQYF. CDR3 DNA: TGTGCCAGCAGCCTCCAGGGTTCCGGTCACGAGCAGTACTTC.

This clone was observed a few times. V and J are TRBV6-6 and TRBJ2-7, with D perhaps matching TRBD1 (5 bases). Looked up from germline, CDR1 is MNHNY and CDR2 is SVGAGI (reference sequence). Trimming left V 6 bases short and J 0 bases short, with 6 bases between. The CDR3 extends over 12 amino acids. The CDR3: CASRTASYEQYF. The CDR3 DNA follows: TGTGCCAGCAGGACAGCCTCCTACGAGCAGTACTTC.

The V call is TRBV19, the J call TRBJ2-4, with D possibly matching TRBD2 (5 bases). Trimming stripped 4 bases from V and 0 bases from J, with 19 bases between. The germline CDR1 and CDR2 sequences are LNHDA and SQIVND (reference sequence). CDR3 length: 18 amino acids. The CDR3 nucleotides are TGTGCCAGTAGTAGACCACTTGAGGGCCACGCAGCCAAAAACATTCAGTACTTC. The encoded protein is CASSRPLEGHAAKNIQYF.

This clone was picked up a small number of times. V and J are TRBV7-2 and TRBJ2-7; 7 nucleotides align to TRBD2. In germline, CDR1 is SGHTA, CDR2 FQGNSA. There are 13 residues in the CDR3. The V and J ends lost 5 bases and 2 bases, in that order; junction bases with no gene match: 3. Here the CDR3 reads CASSRGGAYEQYF. CDR3 in DNA: TGTGCCAGCAGCCGCGGGGGAGCCTACGAGCAGTACTTC.

CDR3 DNA sequence: TGTGCCAGCAGCCTGATAGACTCCTACAATGAGCAGTTCTTC. Protein product: CASSLIDSYNEQFF. The chain recombines TRBV11-2 with TRBJ2-1; D is unclear. Trimming removed 5 bases from V and 0 bases from J, with 8 bases in between. The germline V gene encodes CDR1 SGHAT and CDR2 FQNNGV. This CDR3 is built from 14 residues.

This clone was detected a few times. The germline gene is not matched at one end of the junction; a read error may be the cause. The rearrangement links TRBV7-7 to TRBJ2-7, with TRBD1 as a possible D gene (6 bases). Germline CDR1 reads SSHAT; CDR2 reads FNYEAQ (reference sequence). This CDR3 is 13 amino acids long. CDR3 nucleotide sequence: TGTGCTAGCAGCCCCTCGCAGGGGTACGAGCAGTACTTC. It is translated as CASSPSQGYEQYF. Using reference TRBV7-7 and TRBJ2-7 for the parts outside the CDR3, the full variable domain is GAGVSQSPRYKVTKRGQDVTLRCDPISSHATLYWYQQALGQGPEFLTYFNYEAQPDKSGLPSDRFSAERPEGSISTLTIQRTEQRDSAMYRCASSPSQGYEQYFGPGTRLTVT.

The gene calls are TRBV7-8 and TRBJ1-5; TRBD1 matches 7 bases. CDR1 and CDR2 from the germline V gene are SGHVS and FQNEAQ. The CDR3 length is 17 residues. V lost 5 bases and J lost 2; bases outside the gene matches: 12. CDR3 protein: CASSVDRARQGNQPQHF. The CDR3 DNA sequence: TGTGCCAGCAGCGTTGACAGGGCCAGGCAAGGCAATCAGCCCCAGCATTTT.

The V and J genes are TRBV7-2 and TRBJ2-1; 9 nucleotides match TRBD2. V lost 5 bases, J lost 6 bases, and 8 bases stayed unmatched. Per germline, CDR1 SGHTA and CDR2 FQGNSA. The CDR3 sequence is 15 residues long. CDR3 residues: CASSPSGGLSNEQFF. The CDR3 DNA follows: TGTGCCAGCAGCCCGAGCGGGGGGCTGTCCAATGAGCAGTTCTTC.

This rearrangement joins TRBV7-6 to TRBJ2-2; possibly TRBD2 for D (6 bases). Germline V gene lookup returns CDR1 SGHVS and CDR2 FNYEAQ. The CDR3 loop spans 15 amino acids. Trimming removed 7 bases from V and 5 bases from J, with 17 bases in between. The CDR3 DNA reads TGTGCCAGCACCCCGGTGGAGGGTGGGACCGGGGAGCTGTTTTTT. It codes for CASTPVEGGTGELFF. Full variable domain (outside the CDR3, taken from reference TRBV7-6 and TRBJ2-2): GAGVSQSPRYKVTKRGQDVALRCDPISGHVSLYWYRQALGQGPEFLTYFNYEAQQDKSGLPNDRFSAERPEGSISTLTIQRTEQRDSAMYRCASTPVEGGTGELFFGEGSRLTVL.

This clone was found a few times. One junction end does not reproduce the germline sequence, and a read error may be involved. The V and J genes are TRBV28 and TRBJ1-2, with a possible D match to TRBD1 (6 bases). Germline CDR1 reads MDHEN; CDR2 reads SYDVKM. This CDR3 has 11 residues. CDR3 bases: TGTGCCAGCAGACAGGGATCCTCGTGGGCCTTC. Translated, it gives CASRQGSSWAF.

This clone was seen a handful of times. The gene calls are TRBV28 and TRBJ2-1; 9 positions match TRBD1. This CDR3 comprises 13 residues. J lost 7 bases, V lost 6 bases, and 4 bases had no gene match. Germline values: CDR1 MDHEN, CDR2 SYDVKM. In DNA, the CDR3 is TGTGCCAGCAGGGGACAGGGTACTAATGAGCAGTTCTTC. Encoded protein: CASRGQGTNEQFF.

This clone was picked up many times. V and J are TRBV29-1 and TRBJ1-1; 7 bases fit TRBD1. This CDR3 has 13 amino acids. CDR1 SQVTM and CDR2 ANQGSEA come from the germline V gene. The trim removed 7 bases at V and 1 base at J, leaving 6 bases unmatched. Here the CDR3 DNA reads TGCAGCGCGGGGGACAGAACGAACACTGAAGCTTTCTTT. This codes for CSAGDRTNTEAFF.

This clone was seen a handful of times. The rearrangement uses TRBV6-6 and TRBJ2-5, with 11 bases identical to TRBD1. The DNA end lines up better with TRBJ2-7; the J call may be wrong. The CDR3 consists of 15 residues. Germline lookup yields CDR1 MNHNY and CDR2 SVGAGI (reference sequence). The CDR3 DNA reads as TGTGCCAGCAGTTACTCGGGACAGGGGGCCTACGAGCAGTACTTC. Protein: CASSYSGQGAYEQYF.

This clone came up a few times. The J gene is TRBJ2-1, the V gene TRBV7-9; D may be TRBD2 (5 bases). The CDR3 length is 14 residues. The V and J ends lost 3 bases and 7 bases respectively, with 13 bases between them. Germline CDR1 and CDR2: SEHNR and FQNEAQ (reference sequence). The CDR3 spells CASSFAGLGNEQFF. The DNA of the CDR3 is TGTGCCAGCAGCTTTGCCGGACTTGGGAATGAGCAGTTCTTC.

In this sample, this clone turned up a few times. A junction boundary mismatches the germline segment, possibly from a read error. The chain links TRBV4-3 to TRBJ2-1, with 7 bases that match TRBD1. CDR1 is LGHNA and CDR2 is YSLEER in the germline V gene. There are 17 residues in the CDR3. The CDR3 DNA sequence: TGCGCCAGCAGCCAAGCCCCTTTGATGACAGGGTACAGTGAGCAGTTCTTC. Its translation is CASSQAPLMTGYSEQFF.

The rearrangement joins TRBV7-9 to TRBJ1-2, with 12 bases that match TRBD1. The J segment lost 5 bases and the V segment lost 1 base, leaving 5 bases of the junction unmatched. Looked up from germline, CDR1 is SEHNR and CDR2 is FQNEAQ (reference sequence). The CDR3 covers 16 residues. CDR3 sequence reads: CASSLEGTGGVYGYTF. The CDR3, as DNA: TGTGCCAGCAGCTTAGAGGGGACAGGGGGCGTGTATGGCTACACCTTC.

At least ten counts were recorded for this clone. V is TRBV4-3 and J is TRBJ2-3; D uncertain. V shed 5 bases and J shed 2 bases, with 11 bases lying between them. Germline values: CDR1 LGHNA, CDR2 YSLEER. The CDR3 totals 14 residues. In nucleotides, the CDR3 is TGCGCCAGCAGCATCCGAGCTCACACAGATACGCAGTATTTT. Protein sequence: CASSIRAHTDTQYF.

The chain links TRBV7-6 to TRBJ1-1; no definite D call. V was cut by 4 bases and J by 1 base, with 7 bases left in between. The germline CDR1 and CDR2 sequences are SGHVS and FNYEAQ. The CDR3 spans 13 residues. The CDR3 coding sequence is TGTGCCAGCAGCTACTCACCGAACACTGAAGCTTTCTTT. It yields the protein CASSYSPNTEAFF.

This clone was seen more than once but under ten times. V and J are TRBV5-1 and TRBJ1-2; tentatively, D is TRBD1 (6 bases). The CDR3 consists of 17 residues. V gave up 0 bases and J gave up 0 bases, with 15 bases separating them. Per the germline V gene, CDR1 is SGHRS and CDR2 is YFSETQ. The DNA for the CDR3 is TGCGCCAGCAGCTTGGGAGGCACAGGGTCGGCTAACTATGGCTACACCTTC. Protein product: CASSLGGTGSANYGYTF.